This T cell receptor (beta chain) is drawn from a study of technical replicates of blood from a handful of donors. TCRdb keeps only in-frame clones here, not all; method: immunoSEQ multiplex PCR. This table has roughly 80,000 clones, approximately 94% appearing once. The V gene's germline CDR1 is MNHNS and CDR2 SASEGT. CDR3 length: 15 amino acids. V lost 4 bases, J lost 7 bases, and 16 bases lay in between. The sequence was collected from a human donor in good health. Sequencing was done on a sample of T cells isolated from PBMCs. The chain is built from TRBV6-1 and TRBJ1-4; perhaps TRBD1 as D (6 bases). The CDR3 protein is CASSGGEGGSEKLFF. CDR3 in DNA: TGTGCCAGCAGTGGAGGGGAGGGGGGAAGTGAAAAACTGTTTTTT.